This TCR beta chain was observed in a study of T cells expressing NK-cell markers. Overall study: Obtained from sorted CD3+CD56+NKG2C+, CD3+CD56+NKG2C- and CD3+CD56-NKG2C+ T cells were the TCR beta repertoires.

TCRdb reprocessed the 5' RACE reads and stores each CDR3 protein as one record, lacking DNA. This sample lists about 550,000 distinct CDR3 sequences; its ten largest clones have under 4.5%. This clonotype was sampled from a man between 18 and 35 years old in good health. The specimen was blood T cells: a sorted CD56 or NKG2C T cell subset, CD4+ or CD8+ T cells, or bulk PBMC T cells (not recorded which).

CDR3 amino acids: CSARAGTSGSHEQFF. The chain has TRBV20-1 and TRBJ2-1; TCRdb proposes TRBD2, but this gene call is untestable without DNA. CDR3 length: 15 residues. Germline CDR1 DFQATT, CDR2 SNEGSKA (reference sequence).